This T cell receptor (beta chain) derives from a study of T cell clonality in common variable immunodeficiency. General observations from the study: Common variable immunodeficiency TCR beta sequences reportedly had fewer deletions and N-nucleotide insertions.

Germline values: CDR1 MGHDK, CDR2 SYGVNS. The CDR3 is 20 residues long. Trimming at V came to 3 bases and at J to 1 base, leaving 18 bases not matched to a gene. In its sample, this clone was seen many times. Its cognate antigen is unknown. Sequencing ends 3 residues short of the CDR3 end; the germline J gene provides the rest. Clones were sequenced by immunoSEQ multiplex PCR, and TCRdb holds only the in-frame ones, with some missing. Reported are about 34,000 clones, none seen only once; the ten largest carry 25% to 30%. The source material was peripheral blood mononuclear cells. The TCR sequence derives from a human donor with common variable immunodeficiency. The chain couples TRBV25-1 to TRBJ2-1, with 7 bases identical to TRBD2. The CDR3 DNA, read in part, is TGTGCCAGCAGTGATCCCCTTGAGACTAGTAGCGGGTCATCCTACAATGAG. Translation gives CASSDPLETSSGSSYNE. The CDR3 in full is CASSDPLETSSGSSYNEQFF.